The present entry profiles one T cell receptor beta chain with its context. TCRdb ran MiXCR on the 5' RACE reads and lists one entry per CDR3 protein. Among a few hundred thousand distinct CDR3 sequences listed, 8.5% to 10% were seen once. This specimen belongs to a study of T cells after yellow fever vaccination. Source: CD4+ T cells sorted from PBMCs, taken 5 days after the yellow fever booster vaccination. The sequence came from a young man who received the YFV17D yellow fever vaccine.

CDR3 sequence reads: CASSYSRQFGSGNTIYF. The CDR3 DNA is TGTGCCAGCAGTTACTCAAGACAGTTTGGCTCTGGAAACACCATATATTTT. The rearrangement links TRBV6-5 to TRBJ1-3; maybe TRBD1 (5 bases). Trimming shortened V by 0 bases and J by 0 bases, and 12 bases separated the two germline ends. Germline V gene lookup returns CDR1 MNHEY and CDR2 SVGAGI. The CDR3 loop spans 17 amino acids.